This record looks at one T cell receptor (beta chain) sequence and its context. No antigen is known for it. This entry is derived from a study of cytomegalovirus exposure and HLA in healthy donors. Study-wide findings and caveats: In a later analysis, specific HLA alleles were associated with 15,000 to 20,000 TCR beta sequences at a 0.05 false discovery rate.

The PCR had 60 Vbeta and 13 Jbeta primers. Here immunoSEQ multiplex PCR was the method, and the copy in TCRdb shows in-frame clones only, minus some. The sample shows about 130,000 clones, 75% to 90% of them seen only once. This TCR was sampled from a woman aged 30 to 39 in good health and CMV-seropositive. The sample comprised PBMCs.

The CDR3 protein is CASRLAGGPDTQYF. In DNA form, the CDR3 reads TGTGCCAGCAGACTAGCGGGGGGGCCAGATACGCAGTATTTT. The chain joins TRBV2 to TRBJ2-3, with 13 bases identical to TRBD2. Looked up from germline, CDR1 is SNHLY and CDR2 is FYNNEI. V lost 6 bases, J lost 4 bases, and 1 base stayed unmatched. There are 14 residues in the CDR3.